The entry that follows covers one T cell receptor beta chain sequence. Its antigen remains unknown. TCRdb processed the 5' RACE reads anew with MiXCR; each CDR3 protein has one entry. The table shows hundreds of thousands of distinct CDR3 sequences, with roughly a quarter occurring only once. CDR3 length: 13 amino acids. Germline V gives CDR1 MNHNS, CDR2 SASEGT. Trimming removed 5 bases at V and 1 base at J, with 8 bases between. This record belongs to a study of CD8 T cells in ankylosing spondylitis. Study-wide points: Several highly homologous variants made up a TCR beta motif, and this motif appeared characteristic of ankylosing spondylitis blood. Within matched ankylosing spondylitis synovial fluid, disease-linked clones were reportedly significantly enriched.

The chain uses TRBV6-1 and TRBJ1-1, with D hard to call. The material sequenced was blood, either unsorted or a sorted T cell fraction (not recorded which). The TCR sequence derives from a male donor with ankylosing spondylitis. DNA of the CDR3: TGTGCCAGCAGTAGGGAGAAGAACACTGAAGCTTTCTTT. Translation: CASSREKNTEAFF.